The rows below give T cell receptor beta chains drawn from one sample of a study of blood T cell repertoires in COVID-19. Method: immunoSEQ multiplex PCR; TCRdb's copy keeps in-frame clones and lacks some. The sample yields approximately 42,000 clones, more than 75% seen once. The sample taken for sequencing was peripheral blood. All receptors come from a man older than 75 with acute or convalescent COVID-19. Each CDR3 is given with its conserved first and last residue. A D gene is named only where the DNA matches it firmly. The size entry is marked missing in some rows and otherwise reads once, few, many or a size class.

d_gene: TRBD1; j_gene: TRBJ2-5; v_gene: TRBV6-5; abundance: .; CDR3aa: CASSFDRGRIMETQYF; CDR3nt: TGTGCCAGCAGTTTTGACAGGGGCCGTATTATGGAGACCCAGTACTTC
d_gene: .; j_gene: TRBJ2-1; v_gene: TRBV28; abundance: .; CDR3aa: CATIGRGLSYNEQFF; CDR3nt: TGTGCCACCATCGGTCGGGGACTTTCCTACAATGAGCAGTTCTTC
d_gene: .; j_gene: TRBJ2-7; v_gene: TRBV9; abundance: .; CDR3aa: CASSPRGRVGEQYF; CDR3nt: TGTGCCAGCAGCCCCCGAGGGCGGGTAGGCGAGCAGTACTTC
d_gene: .; j_gene: TRBJ2-3; v_gene: TRBV19; abundance: few; CDR3aa: CASSPLEGVTDTQYF; CDR3nt: TGTGCCAGTAGTCCTCTCGAGGGAGTAACAGATACGCAGTATTTT
d_gene: TRBD1; j_gene: TRBJ1-2; v_gene: TRBV5-1; abundance: .; CDR3aa: CASSLVTGADYGYTF; CDR3nt: TGCGCCAGCAGCTTGGTTACAGGGGCGGACTATGGCTACACCTTC
d_gene: .; j_gene: TRBJ2-7; v_gene: TRBV11-2; abundance: .; CDR3aa: CASSRTAYEQYF; CDR3nt: TGTGCCAGCAGCCGAACGGCCTACGAGCAGTACTTC
d_gene: TRBD2; j_gene: TRBJ2-5; v_gene: TRBV10-1; abundance: .; CDR3aa: CASSRASGTQETQYF; CDR3nt: TGCGCCAGCAGTCGGGCTAGCGGAACCCAAGAGACCCAGTACTTC
d_gene: .; j_gene: TRBJ1-1; v_gene: TRBV9; abundance: .; CDR3aa: CASSVDINTEAFF; CDR3nt: TGTGCCAGCAGCGTAGATATTAACACTGAAGCTTTCTTT
d_gene: .; j_gene: TRBJ1-1; v_gene: TRBV5-1; abundance: .; CDR3aa: CASSWGGLTNTEAFF; CDR3nt: TGCGCCAGCAGCTGGGGGGGATTGACCAACACTGAAGCTTTCTTT
d_gene: .; j_gene: TRBJ2-7; v_gene: TRBV15; abundance: .; CDR3aa: CATSRLEGRQYF; CDR3nt: TGTGCCACCAGCAGATTGGAGGGGAGGCAGTACTTC
d_gene: .; j_gene: TRBJ1-1; v_gene: TRBV18; abundance: .; CDR3aa: CASSPQGMNTEAFF; CDR3nt: TGTGCCAGCTCACCACAGGGGATGAACACTGAAGCTTTCTTT
d_gene: .; j_gene: TRBJ2-7; v_gene: TRBV6-1; abundance: .; CDR3aa: CASSVSVRAGRFYEQYF; CDR3nt: TGTGCCAGCAGTGTCTCAGTGAGGGCAGGAAGATTCTACGAGCAGTACTTC
d_gene: .; j_gene: TRBJ2-5; v_gene: TRBV2; abundance: .; CDR3aa: CASQGGETQYF; CDR3nt: TGTGCCAGCCAAGGAGGAGAGACCCAGTACTTC
d_gene: .; j_gene: TRBJ2-5; v_gene: TRBV18; abundance: .; CDR3aa: CASSPPIGDTGLRETQYF; CDR3nt: TGTGCCAGCTCACCCCCGATCGGAGATACAGGGCTGAGAGAGACCCAGTACTTC
d_gene: .; j_gene: TRBJ2-1; v_gene: TRBV9; abundance: .; CDR3aa: CASSVEDNYNEQFF; CDR3nt: TGTGCCAGCAGCGTAGAGGACAACTACAATGAGCAGTTCTTC
d_gene: TRBD1; j_gene: TRBJ1-5; v_gene: TRBV6-5; abundance: .; CDR3aa: CASSPTGGNQPQHF; CDR3nt: TGTGCCAGCAGTCCGACAGGGGGCAATCAGCCCCAGCATTTT
d_gene: TRBD2; j_gene: TRBJ2-1; v_gene: TRBV6-1; abundance: .; CDR3aa: CASSEGTSGINEQFF; CDR3nt: TGTGCCAGCAGTGAAGGGACTAGCGGGATAAATGAGCAGTTCTTC
d_gene: .; j_gene: TRBJ1-2; v_gene: TRBV3-1/TRBV3-2; abundance: .; CDR3aa: CASSTQGNYGYTF; CDR3nt: TGTGCCAGCAGTACCCAGGGTAACTATGGCTACACCTTC
d_gene: .; j_gene: TRBJ1-3; v_gene: TRBV14; abundance: .; CDR3aa: CASSQDHGNTIYF; CDR3nt: TGTGCCAGCAGCCAAGATCATGGAAACACCATATATTTT
d_gene: .; j_gene: TRBJ1-6; v_gene: TRBV5-4; abundance: .; CDR3aa: CASSLTGFYNSPLHF; CDR3nt: TGTGCCAGCAGCTTGACAGGGTTTTATAATTCACCCCTCCACTTT
d_gene: .; j_gene: TRBJ1-4; v_gene: TRBV2; abundance: .; CDR3aa: CASSELQEKLFF; CDR3nt: TGTGCCAGCAGTGAATTACAGGAAAAACTGTTTTTT
d_gene: .; j_gene: TRBJ2-5; v_gene: TRBV2; abundance: .; CDR3aa: CASSAPQETQYF; CDR3nt: TGTGCCAGCAGTGCCCCTCAGGAGACCCAGTACTTC
d_gene: TRBD1; j_gene: TRBJ2-2; v_gene: TRBV7-8; abundance: .; CDR3aa: CASSLVGTGTTGELFF; CDR3nt: TGTGCCAGCAGCTTAGTCGGGACAGGGACCACCGGGGAGCTGTTTTTT
d_gene: TRBD1; j_gene: TRBJ2-5; v_gene: TRBV11-2; abundance: few; CDR3aa: CASSLDGRFRGRTETQYF; CDR3nt: TGTGCCAGCAGCTTAGATGGGAGGTTCAGGGGGCGGACAGAGACCCAGTACTTC
d_gene: .; j_gene: TRBJ1-6; v_gene: TRBV9; abundance: few; CDR3aa: CASSEGVANSPLHF; CDR3nt: TGTGCCAGCAGCGAGGGAGTAGCTAATTCACCCCTCCACTTT
d_gene: .; j_gene: TRBJ2-3; v_gene: TRBV19; abundance: few; CDR3aa: CASNFLGDTQYF; CDR3nt: TGTGCCAGTAATTTTCTAGGAGATACGCAGTATTTT
d_gene: .; j_gene: TRBJ2-7; v_gene: TRBV18; abundance: .; CDR3aa: CASSPRGDEQYF; CDR3nt: TGTGCCAGCTCACCACGGGGGGACGAGCAGTACTTC
d_gene: TRBD1; j_gene: TRBJ1-2; v_gene: TRBV19; abundance: once; CDR3aa: CASSIGAGGVYGYTF; CDR3nt: TGTGCCAGTAGTATTGGGGCAGGGGGCGTCTATGGCTACACCTTC
d_gene: .; j_gene: TRBJ1-1; v_gene: TRBV29-1; abundance: few; CDR3aa: CSGRTAWGTEAFF; CDR3nt: TGCAGCGGTCGGACAGCCTGGGGCACTGAAGCTTTCTTT
d_gene: .; j_gene: TRBJ2-2; v_gene: TRBV5-6; abundance: .; CDR3aa: CASSLFFDPGAKSGELFF; CDR3nt: TGTGCCAGCAGCTTGTTCTTTGATCCAGGGGCGAAATCCGGGGAGCTGTTTTTT
d_gene: .; j_gene: TRBJ1-1; v_gene: TRBV6-5; abundance: .; CDR3aa: CASSNSMNTEAFF; CDR3nt: TGTGCCAGCAGTAACAGCATGAACACTGAAGCTTTCTTT
d_gene: TRBD1; j_gene: TRBJ2-1; v_gene: TRBV5-6; abundance: .; CDR3aa: CASSIRDRGTYNEQFF; CDR3nt: TGTGCCAGCAGCATAAGGGACAGGGGCACCTACAATGAGCAGTTCTTC
d_gene: TRBD1; j_gene: TRBJ2-5; v_gene: TRBV5-1; abundance: .; CDR3aa: CASSALSTGGRETQYF; CDR3nt: TGCGCCAGCAGCGCCCTGTCGACAGGGGGAAGGGAGACCCAGTACTTC
d_gene: TRBD1; j_gene: TRBJ1-1; v_gene: TRBV6-2/TRBV6-3; abundance: .; CDR3aa: CASSPTPGQRRWEAFF; CDR3nt: TGTGCCAGCAGCCCTACCCCGGGACAGCGACGTTGGGAAGCTTTCTTT
d_gene: .; j_gene: TRBJ2-7; v_gene: TRBV5-1; abundance: .; CDR3aa: CASSSQGGSYEQYF; CDR3nt: TGCGCCAGCAGCTCCCAGGGAGGCTCCTACGAGCAGTACTTC
d_gene: .; j_gene: TRBJ2-7; v_gene: TRBV6-5; abundance: once; CDR3aa: CASTGGGEGYEQYF; CDR3nt: TGTGCCAGCACGGGAGGGGGCGAAGGCTACGAGCAGTACTTC
d_gene: .; j_gene: TRBJ2-1; v_gene: TRBV2; abundance: .; CDR3aa: CASAQRGEQFF; CDR3nt: TGTGCCAGCGCCCAGCGCGGAGAGCAGTTCTTC
d_gene: TRBD1; j_gene: TRBJ1-6; v_gene: TRBV27; abundance: .; CDR3aa: CASSFIRPGGVRSPLHF; CDR3nt: TGTGCCAGCAGTTTTATTCGGCCAGGGGGCGTCCGTTCACCCCTCCACTTT
d_gene: .; j_gene: TRBJ2-7; v_gene: TRBV29-1; abundance: once; CDR3aa: CSVAGGTDYEQYF; CDR3nt: TGCAGCGTTGCGGGGGGGACAGACTACGAGCAGTACTTC
d_gene: TRBD1; j_gene: TRBJ2-7; v_gene: TRBV27; abundance: .; CDR3aa: CASSSRQGYNEQYF; CDR3nt: TGTGCCAGCAGTTCCCGACAGGGGTACAACGAGCAGTACTTC